One and the same sample provided the 10 T cell receptor beta chains below, sequenced in a study of PD-1 blockade in classical Hodgkin lymphoma. The time point: cycle 4 day 1 (C4D1), after five to seven weeks of nivolumab. Brentuximab vedotin exposure varied, and every patient relapsed after autologous stem cell transplantation. TCRdb keeps only in-frame clones here, not all; method: immunoSEQ multiplex PCR. Among 13,000 or so clones listed, more than 80% were seen once. The starting material was peripheral blood mononuclear cells (PBMCs), obtained before the fourth cycle of nivolumab. Receptors originate from a human donor with classical Hodgkin lymphoma.

This chain links TRBV11-3 with TRBJ1-1; D gene ambiguous. CDR3 length equals 16 residues. Germline V gene lookup returns CDR1 SGHNT and CDR2 YENEEA. V lost 5 bases to trimming and J lost 6 bases, with 22 bases between them. CDR3 sequence (DNA): TGTGCCAGCAGCCATGTAGTGGTATCGGGGAGGCCTGAAGCTTTCTTT. Protein: CASSHVVVSGRPEAFF.

V gene TRBV29-1 combines with J gene TRBJ2-7; no reliable D call. Trimming cost V 7 bases and J 2 bases, with 12 bases left between them. The CDR3 has 12 amino acids. The germline V gene has CDR1 SQVTM and CDR2 ANQGSEA. CDR3 residues: CSAGKYPYEQYF. The CDR3 nucleotides read TGCAGCGCTGGAAAATACCCCTACGAGCAGTACTTC.

The chain couples TRBV9 to TRBJ2-3; TRBD1 might be the D (6 bases). The V gene lost 0 bases and the J gene lost 5 bases, with 10 bases spanning the gap. The CDR3 runs 14 residues. CDR1 and CDR2 from the germline V gene are SGDLS and YYNGEE. DNA for the CDR3: TGTGCCAGCAGCGTAGAGGGACAAATAGATACGCAGTATTTT. Amino acid sequence: CASSVEGQIDTQYF.

The sample holds one count of this clone. The chain uses TRBV7-2 and TRBJ1-2; D is ambiguous. Germline V gene data show CDR1 as SGHTA and CDR2 as FQGNSA. With 6 bases removed from V and 5 bases from J, the gap between germline ends came to 10 bases. This CDR3 region has 12 residues. The CDR3 reads CASSWGSYGYTF. The CDR3 DNA reads as TGTGCCAGCAGTTGGGGATCATATGGCTACACCTTC. The variable domain in full, with the rest retrieved from reference TRBV7-2 and TRBJ1-2, is GAGVSQSPSNKVTEKGKDVELRCDPISGHTALYWYRQSLGQGLEFLIYFQGNSAPDKSGLPSDRFSAERTGGSVSTLTIQRTQQEDSAVYLCASSWGSYGYTFGSGTRLTVV.

Worth noting for this clone: Within the sample, other DNA sequences also encode this same CDR3. The CDR3 nucleotides are TGTGCCAGCGGTCCAGGGGGCTACGAGCAGTACTTC. Residues: CASGPGGYEQYF. The chain recombines TRBV9 with TRBJ2-7, with 7 positions matching TRBD1. The ends lost 7 bases at V and 3 bases at J; junction bases unmatched: 4. Germline assignment: CDR1 SGDLS and CDR2 YYNGEE. The length of the CDR3 is 12 residues.

This clone was detected only once. The chain carries TRBV5-6 and TRBJ1-5; D gene unclear. The CDR3 is 15 amino acids. V lost 0 bases to trimming and J lost 0 bases, with 7 bases between them. Germline values: CDR1 SGHDT, CDR2 YYEEEE. The CDR3 coding sequence is TGTGCCAGCAGCTTGGAAAAGAGTAGCAATCAGCCCCAGCATTTT. Its translation is CASSLEKSSNQPQHF.

The rearrangement joins TRBV6-6 to TRBJ1-3; D remains unclear. V shed 6 bases and J shed 6 bases, with 9 bases lying between them. This CDR3 region has 12 residues. Germline V gene lookup returns CDR1 MNHNY and CDR2 SVGAGI (reference sequence). In DNA, the CDR3 is TGTGCCAGCAGACCCCGCCAAAACACCATATATTTT. Translated, it gives CASRPRQNTIYF.

The rearrangement uses TRBV7-2 and TRBJ2-2; 8 nucleotides match TRBD1. CDR3 size: 15 residues. Unmatched junction bases numbered 5, after V lost 5 bases and J lost 3 bases. CDR1 is SGHTA, CDR2 FQGNSA, per germline. The CDR3 nucleotides read TGTGCCAGCAGCCGACAGGGGATTGACACCGGGGAGCTGTTTTTT. It is translated as CASSRQGIDTGELFF.

The chain links TRBV19 to TRBJ1-5; D is ambiguous. CDR1 is LNHDA, CDR2 SQIVND, per germline (reference sequence). This CDR3 region has 15 residues. V was pared by 7 bases and J by 3 bases, with 16 bases between. CDR3 sequence: CASTWVRGNNQPQHF. DNA for the CDR3: TGTGCCAGTACTTGGGTTCGCGGAAACAATCAGCCCCAGCATTTT.

The V and J genes are TRBV19 and TRBJ1-5, with 8 bases aligning to TRBD1. V shed 3 bases and J 6 bases; nucleotides not matched to a gene: 4. The germline gives CDR1 LNHDA, CDR2 SQIVND (reference sequence). The CDR3 is 14 amino acids. In DNA, the CDR3 is TGTGCCAGTAGTATGGACAGGGCGACTCAGCCCCAGCATTTT. Protein: CASSMDRATQPQHF.